This T cell receptor (beta chain) was sequenced during a study of T cell responses to AZD1222 COVID-19 vaccine. V shed 1 base, J shed 6 bases, and the junction held 5 bases outside the gene matches. CDR1 is SGHDT, CDR2 YYEEEE, per germline. This CDR3 region has 14 residues. Findings and caveats of the study: Donors skewed white British and female; clonal diversity was possibly underestimated. It was only a handful of AZD1222 recipients who were seropositive at baseline.

Profiled with immunoSEQ multiplex PCR; TCRdb holds only in-frame clones, not every one. Of approximately 100,000 clones listed, 90% to 95% are singletons. Concerning this clone itself: No antigen is known for it.

The chain links TRBV5-6 to TRBJ1-2; TRBD1 agrees at 8 bases. The receptor was isolated from an adult in good health. The source was peripheral blood, collected on day 0 of AZD1222 vaccination. CDR3 residues: CASSLRQGADGYTF. CDR3 bases: TGTGCCAGCAGCTTGCGGCAGGGGGCGGATGGCTACACCTTC.